One sample yielded the 20 T cell receptor beta chains listed below, sequenced in a study of human T cells and chemical hapten exposure. From the RACE reads, TCRdb called clonotypes with MiXCR, one entry per CDR3 protein. This sample carries around 250,000 distinct CDR3 sequences, 7% to 10% of them seen once, and the ten largest clones take 2% to 2.5%. Indicated time point: pre-sensitization, week 0. This sample's treatment: therapeutic diphenylcyclopropenone sensitization with weekly scalp DPC. This material consisted of whole blood, taken in connection with sensitization to the hapten diphenylcyclopropenone (DPC). All receptors come from a woman in her forties with alopecia areata. Some clones in this sample may be carry-over from other donors' samples.

This clonotype was seen repeatedly, ten times or more. The gene calls are TRBV28 and TRBJ2-1; TRBD1 agrees at 9 bases. This CDR3 region has 15 residues. Germline V CDR1 and CDR2: MDHEN, SYDVKM. After removal of 6 bases from V and 4 bases from J, the junction contained 7 bases not matched to a gene. CDR3 loop: CASSRGGQGYNEQFF. DNA of the CDR3: TGTGCCAGCAGCCGCGGAGGACAGGGGTACAATGAGCAGTTCTTC.

The V and J genes are TRBV20-1 and TRBJ2-1; 9 positions agree with TRBD2. The germline V gene encodes CDR1 DFQATT and CDR2 SNEGSKA (reference sequence). The CDR3 extends over 15 amino acids. The ends lost 6 bases at V and 2 bases at J; junction bases unmatched: 8. The CDR3 here is CSAGPSGRTYNEQFF. The CDR3 nucleotides are TGCAGTGCAGGTCCCAGCGGGAGGACCTACAATGAGCAGTTCTTC.

This clonotype was detected many times. The rearrangement joins TRBV20-1 to TRBJ1-1; D is ambiguous. The CDR3 covers 16 residues. V was trimmed by 8 bases and J by 4 bases, leaving 26 bases between them. Germline lookup yields CDR1 DFQATT and CDR2 SNEGSKA (reference sequence). This chain's CDR3 is CSSRTPGGREGTEAFF. DNA of the CDR3: TGCAGTTCTCGCACCCCCGGCGGCCGGGAGGGCACTGAAGCTTTCTTT.

There are many counts of this clonotype. The gene calls are TRBV5-1 and TRBJ1-1, with 7 nucleotides matching TRBD1. The CDR3 sequence is 13 residues long. Germline V gives CDR1 SGHRS, CDR2 YFSETQ. The J segment lost 4 bases and the V segment lost 2 bases, leaving 2 bases of the junction unmatched. CDR3 coding DNA: TGCGCCAGCAGCTTAACAGGGGCCACTGAAGCTTTCTTT. This translates into CASSLTGATEAFF.

A few counts support this clonotype. The chain has TRBV6-2 or TRBV6-3 and TRBJ2-1; 11 nucleotides agree with TRBD2. Germline V lookup: CDR1 MNHEY, CDR2 SVGEGT. The CDR3 loop spans 15 amino acids. V was pared by 6 bases and J by 6 bases, with 7 bases of the junction left unmatched. Here the CDR3 reads CASRPTSGRLNEQFF. Written as DNA, the CDR3 is TGTGCCAGCAGACCCACTAGCGGGAGACTCAATGAGCAGTTCTTC.

There are a few counts of this clonotype. The chain has TRBV7-2 and TRBJ1-1; D gene uncertain. V lost 5 bases and J 3 bases, leaving 7 bases between the germline ends. Germline V lookup: CDR1 SGHTA, CDR2 FQGNSA. The CDR3 runs to 12 residues. CDR3 amino acids: CASSPQYTEAFF. The CDR3 region has the DNA TGTGCCAGCAGCCCCCAGTACACTGAAGCTTTCTTT.

The chain links TRBV6-6 to TRBJ2-2; TRBD1 aligns across 9 bases. V shed 5 bases, J shed 4 bases, and the junction held 5 bases outside the gene matches. This CDR3 comprises 15 residues. Looked up from germline, CDR1 is MNHNY and CDR2 is SVGAGI (reference sequence). CDR3 residues: CASSEGQGGTGELFF. The CDR3, as DNA: TGTGCCAGCAGTGAGGGACAGGGAGGCACCGGGGAGCTGTTTTTT.

The chain uses TRBV28 and TRBJ1-1, with TRBD1 matching 7 bases. V shed 3 bases and J 3 bases; nucleotides not matched to a gene: 4. Germline assignment: CDR1 MDHEN and CDR2 SYDVKM. CDR3 length: 14 amino acids. This CDR3 reads CASSFRGRYTEAFF. The CDR3 bases are TGTGCCAGCAGTTTCAGGGGGAGGTACACTGAAGCTTTCTTT.

This clonotype appeared many times. The V call is TRBV5-1, the J call TRBJ1-1, with 8 positions matching TRBD1. CDR1 and CDR2 from the germline V gene are SGHRS and YFSETQ. V trimming: 4 bases; J trimming: 2 bases; junction bases outside the gene matches: 4. This CDR3 contains 14 residues. CDR3 sequence reads: CASSAGTGNTEAFF. The CDR3 DNA is TGCGCCAGCAGCGCGGGGACAGGAAACACTGAAGCTTTCTTT.

The table lists this clonotype with many counts. This chain links TRBV5-1 with TRBJ1-2, with 10 bases fitting TRBD1. CDR3 length: 15 amino acids. V lost 4 bases, J lost 5 bases, and 8 bases stayed unmatched. Germline V CDR1 and CDR2: SGHRS, YFSETQ. In DNA, the CDR3 is TGCGCCAGCAGCGGAGGGACAGGGGTTATATATGGCTACACCTTC. This translates into CASSGGTGVIYGYTF.

This chain uses TRBV28 with TRBJ2-3; 11 bases align to TRBD2. Trimming at V came to 5 bases and at J to 6 bases, leaving 7 bases not matched to a gene. The CDR3 totals 15 residues. CDR1 and CDR2 (germline): MDHEN, SYDVKM. CDR3 sequence reads: CASSTSGRRADTQYF. CDR3 sequence (DNA): TGTGCCAGCAGTACTAGCGGGAGAAGGGCGGATACGCAGTATTTT.

A few counts support this clonotype. The V gene is TRBV4-1, the J gene TRBJ1-3; D is perhaps TRBD1 (5 bases). Germline V CDR1 and CDR2: MGHRA, YSYEKL. V lost 1 base, J lost 0 bases, and 10 bases lay in between. The CDR3 extends over 16 amino acids. CDR3 sequence (DNA): TGCGCCAGCAGCCAAGGGGGCACTATCTCTGGAAACACCATATATTTT. Translating gives CASSQGGTISGNTIYF.

This clonotype was seen at least ten times. The CDR3 region is CASSSRTANTEAFF. The CDR3 DNA follows: TGTGCCAGCAGTAGCCGGACGGCGAACACTGAAGCTTTCTTT. The chain uses TRBV6-5 and TRBJ1-1, with D uncertain. The CDR3 length is 14 residues. The V gene's germline CDR1 is MNHEY and CDR2 SVGAGI. Trimming took 5 bases from V and 1 from J, leaving 11 bases between them.

This clonotype was picked up a small number of times. The chain links TRBV6-5 to TRBJ2-1; TRBD2 agrees at 10 bases. Per the germline V gene, CDR1 is MNHEY and CDR2 is SVGAGI. The CDR3 length is 18 residues. Germline trimming cut 0 bases from V and 6 bases from J; bases unmatched to any gene: 11. The chain's CDR3 is CASSYSLTSGISGNEQFF. Written as DNA, the CDR3 is TGTGCCAGCAGTTACTCACTTACTAGCGGGATCTCCGGCAATGAGCAGTTCTTC.

CDR3 amino acids: CASSLQGAGEKLFF. CDR3 DNA: TGTGCCAGCAGCTTACAGGGGGCCGGTGAAAAACTGTTTTTT. The rearrangement joins TRBV27 to TRBJ1-4; 9 bases are a match to TRBD1. CDR1 and CDR2 (germline): MNHEY, SMNVEV (reference sequence). This CDR3 contains 14 residues. Trimming took 6 bases from V and 7 from J; bases not matched to a gene: 6.

This chain connects TRBV9 to TRBJ2-7; 7 bases fit TRBD2. Germline assignment: CDR1 SGDLS and CDR2 YYNGEE. This CDR3 contains 15 residues. The J segment lost 5 bases and the V segment lost 0 bases, leaving 8 bases of the junction unmatched. The CDR3 DNA reads TGTGCCAGCAGCGTAGATGGCGGGAGAGGGGACGAGCAGTACTTC. Protein sequence: CASSVDGGRGDEQYF.

This chain uses TRBV5-4 with TRBJ2-1; the D gene is possibly TRBD1 (6 bases). CDR3 length: 17 amino acids. The germline V gene has CDR1 SGHNT and CDR2 YYREEE (reference sequence). V was cut by 1 base and J by 5 bases, with 19 bases left in between. DNA of the CDR3: TGTGCCAGCAGCTTGCCCCGAAGACAGGTCTTTAACAATGAGCAGTTCTTC. It codes for CASSLPRRQVFNNEQFF.

This clonotype was seen a few times. The CDR3 is CASRVQGNTGELFF. The CDR3 DNA follows: TGTGCCAGCCGGGTTCAGGGGAACACCGGGGAGCTGTTTTTT. The genes are TRBV6-5 and TRBJ2-2, with TRBD1 as a possible D gene (5 bases). The V end was cut by 8 bases, the J end by 1 base, with 11 bases between. The CDR3 runs 14 residues. Per germline, CDR1 MNHEY and CDR2 SVGAGI.

This rearrangement joins TRBV6-2 or TRBV6-3 to TRBJ2-1, with TRBD2 matching 11 bases. Germline CDR1 MNHEY, CDR2 SVGEGT. With V trimmed by 5 bases and J by 7 bases, 10 bases remained unmatched. The CDR3 consists of 16 residues. In nucleotides, the CDR3 is TGTGCCAGCAGTAGTCGACTAGCGGGAAGTCTGAATGAGCAGTTCTTC. This codes for CASSSRLAGSLNEQFF.

This clonotype was counted only a few times. The genes are TRBV20-1 and TRBJ2-1, with TRBD2 matching over 8 bases. Germline V CDR1 and CDR2: DFQATT, SNEGSKA (reference sequence). The CDR3 contains 16 residues. J lost 0 bases, V lost 7 bases, and 11 bases had no gene match. This CDR3 is CSVRRGGFSSYNEQFF. The CDR3 DNA is TGCAGTGTCCGTCGGGGGGGTTTTAGCTCCTACAATGAGCAGTTCTTC.